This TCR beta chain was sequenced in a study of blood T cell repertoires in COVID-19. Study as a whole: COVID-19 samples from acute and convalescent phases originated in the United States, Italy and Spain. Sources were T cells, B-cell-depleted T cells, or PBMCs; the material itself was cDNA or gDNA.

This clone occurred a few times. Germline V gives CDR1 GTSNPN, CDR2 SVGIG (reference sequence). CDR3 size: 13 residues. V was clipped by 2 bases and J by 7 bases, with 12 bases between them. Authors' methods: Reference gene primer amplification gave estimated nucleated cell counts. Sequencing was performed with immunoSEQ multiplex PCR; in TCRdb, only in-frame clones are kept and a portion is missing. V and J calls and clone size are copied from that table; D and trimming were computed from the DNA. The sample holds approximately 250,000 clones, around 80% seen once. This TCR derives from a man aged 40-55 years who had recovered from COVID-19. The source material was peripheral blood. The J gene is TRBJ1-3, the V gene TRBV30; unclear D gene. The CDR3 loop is CAWSSRYWNTIYF. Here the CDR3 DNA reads TGTGCCTGGAGTTCGCGTTACTGGAACACCATATATTTT.